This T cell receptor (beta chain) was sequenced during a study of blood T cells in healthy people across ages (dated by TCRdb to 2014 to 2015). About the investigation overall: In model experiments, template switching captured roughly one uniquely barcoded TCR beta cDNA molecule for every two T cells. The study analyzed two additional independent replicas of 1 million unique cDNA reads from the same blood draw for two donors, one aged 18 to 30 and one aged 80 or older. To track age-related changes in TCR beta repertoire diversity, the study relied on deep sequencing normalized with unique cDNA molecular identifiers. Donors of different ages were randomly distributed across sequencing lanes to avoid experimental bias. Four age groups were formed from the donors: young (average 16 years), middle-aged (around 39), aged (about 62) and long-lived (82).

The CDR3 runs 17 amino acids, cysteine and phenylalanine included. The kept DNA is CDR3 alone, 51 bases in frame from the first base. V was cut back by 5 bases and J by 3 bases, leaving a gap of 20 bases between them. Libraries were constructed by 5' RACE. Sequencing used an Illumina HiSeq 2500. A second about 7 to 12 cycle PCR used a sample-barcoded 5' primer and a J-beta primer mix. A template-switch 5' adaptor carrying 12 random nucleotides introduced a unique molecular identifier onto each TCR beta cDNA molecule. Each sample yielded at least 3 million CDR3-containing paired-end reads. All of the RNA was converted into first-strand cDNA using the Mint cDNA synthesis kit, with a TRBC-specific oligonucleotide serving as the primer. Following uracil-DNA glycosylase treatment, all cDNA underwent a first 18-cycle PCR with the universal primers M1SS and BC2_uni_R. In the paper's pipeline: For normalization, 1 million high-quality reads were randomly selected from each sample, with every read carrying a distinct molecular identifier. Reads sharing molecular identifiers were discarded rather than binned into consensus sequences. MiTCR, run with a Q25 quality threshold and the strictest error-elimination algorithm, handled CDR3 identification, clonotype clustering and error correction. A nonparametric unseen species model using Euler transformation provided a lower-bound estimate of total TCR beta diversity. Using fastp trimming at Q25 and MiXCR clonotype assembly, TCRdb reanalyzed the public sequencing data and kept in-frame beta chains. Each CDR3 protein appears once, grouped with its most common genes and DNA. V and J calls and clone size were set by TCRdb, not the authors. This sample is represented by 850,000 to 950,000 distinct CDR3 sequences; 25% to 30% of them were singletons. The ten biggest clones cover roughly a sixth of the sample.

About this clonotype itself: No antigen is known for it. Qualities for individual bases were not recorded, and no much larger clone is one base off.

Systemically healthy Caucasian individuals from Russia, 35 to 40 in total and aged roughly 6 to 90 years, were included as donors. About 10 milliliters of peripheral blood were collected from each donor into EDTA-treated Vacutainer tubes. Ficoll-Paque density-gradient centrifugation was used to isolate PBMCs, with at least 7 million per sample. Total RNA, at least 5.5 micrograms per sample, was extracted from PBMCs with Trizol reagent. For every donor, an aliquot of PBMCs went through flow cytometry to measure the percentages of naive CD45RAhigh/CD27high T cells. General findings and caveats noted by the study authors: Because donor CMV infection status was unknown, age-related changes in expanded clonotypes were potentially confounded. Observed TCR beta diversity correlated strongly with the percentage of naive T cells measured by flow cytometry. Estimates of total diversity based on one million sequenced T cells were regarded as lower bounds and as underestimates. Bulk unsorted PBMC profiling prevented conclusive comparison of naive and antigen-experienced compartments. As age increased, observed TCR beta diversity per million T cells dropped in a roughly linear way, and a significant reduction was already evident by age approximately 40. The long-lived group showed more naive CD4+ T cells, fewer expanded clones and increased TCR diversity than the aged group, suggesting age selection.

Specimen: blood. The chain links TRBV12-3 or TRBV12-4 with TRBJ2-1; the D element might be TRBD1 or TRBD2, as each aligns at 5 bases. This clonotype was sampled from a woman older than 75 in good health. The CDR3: CASSRATGGASYNEQFF. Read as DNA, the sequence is TGTGCCAGCAGTCGAGCTACTGGGGGAGCAAGCTACAATGAGCAGTTCTTC.